This TCR beta chain originates from a study of T cells in Graves' hyperthyroidism and ophthalmopathy. The sample holds a few counts of this clonotype. This CDR3 contains 16 residues. Germline V gene data show CDR1 as DFQATT and CDR2 as SNEGSKA (reference sequence). V lost 5 bases and J lost 1; bases outside the gene matches: 10. The source of the PBMCs was around 10 ml of fresh peripheral blood. TCR beta CDR3 region amplification was performed from RNA transcripts. RT-PCR in the first round (using the HTBI primer set) targeted the TCR CDR3. MiXCR, applied by TCRdb to the multiplex PCR reads, yields one record per CDR3 protein. The profile shows about 400,000 distinct CDR3 sequences, just under 15% of them singletons.

This TCR derives from a woman aged 25 to 39 with Graves' hyperthyroidism. Sequenced sample: blood. The chain is built from TRBV20-1 and TRBJ1-4, with TRBD1 matching over 7 bases. Written as DNA, the CDR3 is TGCAGTGCTTCAGGGGGGTTCGAGAAAACTAATGAAAAACTGTTTTTT. Its protein is CSASGGFEKTNEKLFF.